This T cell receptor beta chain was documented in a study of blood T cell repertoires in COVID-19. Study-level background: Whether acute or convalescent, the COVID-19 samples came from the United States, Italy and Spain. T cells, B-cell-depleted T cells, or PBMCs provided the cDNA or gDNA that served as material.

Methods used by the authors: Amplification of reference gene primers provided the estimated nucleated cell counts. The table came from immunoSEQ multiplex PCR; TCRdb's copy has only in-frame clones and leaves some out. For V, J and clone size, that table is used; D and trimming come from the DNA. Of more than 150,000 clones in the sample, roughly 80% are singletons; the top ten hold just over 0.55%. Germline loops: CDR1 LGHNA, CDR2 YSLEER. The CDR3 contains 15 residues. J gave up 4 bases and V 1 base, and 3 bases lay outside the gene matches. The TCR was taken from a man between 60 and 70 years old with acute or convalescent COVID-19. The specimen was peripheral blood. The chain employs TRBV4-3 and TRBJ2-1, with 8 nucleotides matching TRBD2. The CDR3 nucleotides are TGCGCCAGCAGCCAAGCGGGAGGGCCTTACAATGAGCAGTTCTTC. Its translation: CASSQAGGPYNEQFF.